One sample yielded the 22 T cell receptor beta chains listed below, sequenced in a study of vaccination and CD4 T cells after COVID-19. Antigens of these TCRs are unknown. The Oncomine TCR Beta short-read assay sequenced DNA from cultured CD4+ T cells. DNA came from CD4+ T cells after culture. TCRdb independently ran MiXCR on the PCR reads; one entry per CDR3 protein. Of roughly 11,000 distinct CDR3 sequences listed, 37% are singletons. The treatment is: roughly nine-day PBMC culture with coronavirus spike peptide pools or control peptides (ViraFEST assay). The unexposed donor gave CD4+ T cells before the COVID-19 pandemic (2011-2018). Sequencing input: CD4+ T cells from blood, cultured in vitro. These receptors all stem from a human donor in good health.

This clonotype was recorded a few times. The V and J genes are TRBV19 and TRBJ2-1, with D possibly matching TRBD1 (5 bases). Germline-derived CDR1 and CDR2 are LNHDA and SQIVND (reference sequence). The V and J ends lost 7 bases and 0 bases respectively, with 10 bases between them. CDR3 length: 14 residues. This chain's CDR3 is CASITGSSYNEQFF. The CDR3 bases are TGTGCCAGTATTACAGGAAGCTCCTACAATGAGCAGTTCTTC.

V and J are TRBV7-2 and TRBJ1-6, with TRBD1 identical over 8 bases. V trimming: 5 bases; J trimming: 9 bases; junction bases outside the gene matches: 9. Germline loops: CDR1 SGHTA, CDR2 FQGNSA. The CDR3 is 15 amino acids. Written as DNA, the CDR3 is TGTGCCAGCAGCCCGCGAGGACAGGGATTTTCACCCCTCCACTTT. Translated: CASSPRGQGFSPLHF.

The chain joins TRBV7-6 to TRBJ1-1; 8 bases line up with TRBD1. The CDR3 contains 14 residues. After removal of 5 bases from V and 3 bases from J, the junction contained 5 bases not matched to a gene. In germline, CDR1 is SGHVS, CDR2 FNYEAQ. Written as DNA, the CDR3 is TGTGCCAGCAGCCGGACAGGGAGGGACACTGAAGCTTTCTTT. Translating it yields CASSRTGRDTEAFF.

The chain carries TRBV6-1 and TRBJ1-3; D remains ambiguous. This CDR3 is 11 amino acids long. Germline CDR1 is MNHNS and CDR2 is SASEGT. Trimming stripped 10 bases from V and 7 bases from J, with 11 bases between. CDR3: CATYGGNTIYF. CDR3 sequence (DNA): TGTGCCACCTATGGCGGGAACACCATATATTTT.

V and J are TRBV6-2 or TRBV6-3 and TRBJ1-1, with TRBD1 identical over 7 bases. The J segment lost 3 bases and the V segment lost 6 bases, leaving 7 bases of the junction unmatched. There are 14 residues in the CDR3. Germline assignment: CDR1 MNHEY and CDR2 SVGEGT. CDR3 nucleotides: TGTGCCAGCAGAGGGGGACAGCCTCACACTGAAGCTTTCTTT. Amino acid sequence: CASRGGQPHTEAFF.

V usage is TRBV27 and J usage is TRBJ2-1, with TRBD1 matching over 9 bases. Germline V lookup: CDR1 MNHEY, CDR2 SMNVEV (reference sequence). The CDR3 covers 15 residues. V dropped 8 bases and J dropped 7; count of bases not matched to a gene: 12. CDR3 bases: TGTGCCAGCGGGTCTAACAGGGGGCGGGGTAATGAGCAGTTCTTC. Translation gives CASGSNRGRGNEQFF.

This rearrangement joins TRBV12-3 or TRBV12-4 to TRBJ2-7; D remains unclear. CDR3 length equals 11 residues. Trimming cost V 4 bases and J 3 bases, with 4 bases left between them. In DNA form, the CDR3 reads TGTGCCAGCAGTTCACTCTACGAGCAGTACTTC. Translation: CASSSLYEQYF.

There are a few counts of this clonotype. The chain links TRBV20-1 to TRBJ1-3, with 7 bases identical to TRBD1. This CDR3 is built from 13 residues. The trim removed 7 bases at V and 0 bases at J, leaving 3 bases unmatched. In germline, CDR1 is DFQATT, CDR2 SNEGSKA (reference sequence). The CDR3 DNA is TGCAGTGGAGGGACAGACTCTGGAAACACCATATATTTT. This codes for CSGGTDSGNTIYF.

The rearrangement joins TRBV20-1 to TRBJ2-3, with TRBD2 identical over 13 bases. The CDR3 covers 16 residues. Trimming took 1 base from V and 4 from J; bases not matched to a gene: 5. Germline assignment: CDR1 DFQATT and CDR2 SNEGSKA (reference sequence). Here the CDR3 reads CSARVTSGRAPDTQYF. CDR3 DNA: TGCAGTGCTAGAGTCACTAGCGGGAGGGCCCCAGATACGCAGTATTTT.

The chain recombines TRBV4-2 with TRBJ1-1, with 8 bases lining up with TRBD1. The CDR3 contains 16 residues. Germline CDR1 LGHNA, CDR2 YNFKEQ. With 3 bases clipped from V and 3 bases from J, the junction kept 9 bases outside the gene matches. CDR3 in amino acids: CASSQPGQGKDTEAFF. Written as DNA, the CDR3 is TGTGCCAGCAGCCAGCCTGGACAGGGTAAGGACACTGAAGCTTTCTTT.

J is TRBJ1-4 and V is TRBV7-2; no reliable D call. Trimming stripped 3 bases from V and 7 bases from J, with 6 bases between. Looked up from germline, CDR1 is SGHTA and CDR2 is FQGNSA. The CDR3 is 12 residues long. This CDR3 is CASSFDLEKLFF. CDR3 in DNA: TGTGCCAGCAGCTTTGACCTTGAAAAACTGTTTTTT.

CDR3 DNA sequence: TGTGCCAGCAGTTCTTGGTGGGAGGCTGGGGCCAACGTCCTGACTTTC. Its protein product is CASSSWWEAGANVLTF. This chain joins TRBV12-3 or TRBV12-4 and TRBJ2-6, with a weak D call TRBD2 (6 bases). V was cut by 4 bases and J by 2 bases, with 12 bases left in between. CDR3 size: 16 residues.

V is TRBV6-1 and J is TRBJ2-7, with a weak D call TRBD2 (6 bases). Germline assignment: CDR1 MNHNS and CDR2 SASEGT. The CDR3 length is 11 residues. V lost 6 bases and J 6 bases, leaving 9 bases between the germline ends. The CDR3 region has the DNA TGTGCCAGCAGCCAGGGAGGCGAGCAGTACTTC. Translation: CASSQGGEQYF.

A few counts support this clonotype. The V call is TRBV20-1, the J call TRBJ1-2; perhaps TRBD1 as D (6 bases). CDR1 is DFQATT, CDR2 SNEGSKA, per germline (reference sequence). The CDR3 runs 13 residues. V lost 2 bases and J lost 4, with 11 bases in between. The DNA for the CDR3 is TGCAGTGCTAGACAGCCAGGGGCCTATGGCTACACCTTC. It translates to CSARQPGAYGYTF.

The chain is built from TRBV7-2 and TRBJ2-2; 10 bases map to TRBD1. The CDR3 totals 20 residues. The J segment lost 0 bases and the V segment lost 5 bases, leaving 15 bases of the junction unmatched. Germline V gene lookup returns CDR1 SGHTA and CDR2 FQGNSA. DNA of the CDR3: TGTGCCAGCAGCCCACACAACCGGGACAGGGGCACCCCGAACACCGGGGAGCTGTTTTTT. As protein: CASSPHNRDRGTPNTGELFF.

This clonotype came up a few times. This sequence joins TRBV20-1 and TRBJ2-4; 7 positions agree with TRBD2. This CDR3 has 15 residues. J was trimmed by 0 bases and V by 6 bases; bases with no gene match: 8. Germline V gene data show CDR1 as DFQATT and CDR2 as SNEGSKA (reference sequence). Here the CDR3 DNA reads TGCAGTGCCAAAGGGGCTAGCGGAGCCAAAAACATTCAGTACTTC. This codes for CSAKGASGAKNIQYF.

This clonotype occurred a few times. The chain is built from TRBV20-1 and TRBJ2-7, with TRBD1 identical over 10 bases. The CDR3 extends over 15 amino acids. CDR1 and CDR2 from the germline V gene are DFQATT and SNEGSKA (reference sequence). Trimming took 0 bases from V and 1 from J; bases not matched to a gene: 3. This chain's CDR3 is CSARDQGQGSYEQYF. The CDR3, as DNA: TGCAGTGCTAGAGATCAGGGACAGGGGTCCTACGAGCAGTACTTC.

The chain uses TRBV6-2 or TRBV6-3 and TRBJ1-2, with no clear D. V was cut by 2 bases and J by 0 bases, with 13 bases left in between. This CDR3 is built from 16 residues. Germline CDR1 MNHEY, CDR2 SVGEGT. The CDR3 sequence: CASSYKRAGANYGYTF. The DNA of the CDR3 is TGTGCCAGCAGTTACAAGCGGGCTGGGGCTAACTATGGCTACACCTTC.

The table lists this clonotype with a few counts. This chain connects TRBV20-1 to TRBJ2-1; 8 nucleotides line up with TRBD2. Germline V gene lookup returns CDR1 DFQATT and CDR2 SNEGSKA (reference sequence). The CDR3 loop spans 12 amino acids. V lost 3 bases, J lost 8 bases, and 3 bases stayed unmatched. The CDR3 region is CSASGGGDEQFF. The CDR3 DNA reads as TGCAGTGCTAGCGGGGGGGGCGATGAGCAGTTCTTC.

V and J are TRBV10-3 and TRBJ1-3, with D unresolved. V was trimmed by 10 bases and J by 8 bases, leaving 12 bases between them. Germline V gene data show CDR1 as ENHRY and CDR2 as SYGVKD. The CDR3 consists of 11 residues. CDR3: CATVRVDTIYF. In DNA, the CDR3 is TGTGCCACCGTGAGGGTGGACACCATATATTTT.

This chain uses TRBV6-5 with TRBJ1-1; D not certain. CDR1 is MNHEY, CDR2 SVGAGI, per germline. The CDR3 sequence is 13 residues long. V lost 4 bases to trimming and J lost 2 bases, with 8 bases between them. The CDR3 spells CASSSPQNTEAFF. The CDR3 coding sequence is TGTGCCAGCAGTTCTCCACAAAACACTGAAGCTTTCTTT.

The chain has TRBV27 and TRBJ2-7; 7 bases map to TRBD2. Germline V gives CDR1 MNHEY, CDR2 SMNVEV (reference sequence). This CDR3 contains 14 residues. V was pared by 5 bases and J by 2 bases, with 6 bases of the junction left unmatched. The CDR3 nucleotides are TGTGCCAGCAGTATCGGGACTACCCCCTACGAGCAGTACTTC. Encoded protein: CASSIGTTPYEQYF.